The present T cell receptor beta chain was sequenced within a study of blood T cell repertoires in COVID-19. For the study at large: Spain, Italy and the United States supplied samples that represented acute and convalescent COVID-19.

V lost 5 bases to trimming and J lost 1 base, with 15 bases between them. The CDR3 has 15 residues. Germline assignment: CDR1 LNHNV and CDR2 YYDKDF (reference sequence). The method was immunoSEQ multiplex PCR; TCRdb's version includes in-frame clones alone and lacks a portion of them. The table lists approximately 150,000 clones, approximately 84% of them singletons. The sequenced sample consisted of peripheral blood. The J gene is TRBJ2-7, the V gene TRBV15; perhaps TRBD1 as D (7 bases). The receptor was derived from a woman at least 80 years old with acute or convalescent COVID-19. CDR3: CATSPRGDSSYEQYF. For the CDR3, the DNA is TGTGCCACCAGCCCCCGCGGGGACAGTTCCTACGAGCAGTACTTC.